This TCR beta chain appears in the sequencing data of a study of OX40 agonist ivuxolimab in advanced cancers. Some background on the complete study: Ivuxolimab was a fully human IgG2 agonistic monoclonal antibody targeting the costimulatory receptor OX40 (CD134). The monotherapy dose-escalation portion (N of about 50 patients) of the phase I ivuxolimab trial is reported in the paper. Intravenous ivuxolimab was administered to patients every 2 weeks at six dose levels: 0.01, 0.1, 0.3, 1.5, 3 and 10 mg/kg. Peripheral TCRbeta sequencing was intended to test whether TCR sequence diversity was altered and clonal T-cell expansion was caused by ivuxolimab. Of the roughly 52 patients in dose escalation, about 19 had hepatocellular carcinoma, some 15 had melanoma, 9 had renal cell carcinoma and 9 had head and neck cancer. A male proportion of 82.7% and a mean age of approximately 61 years, ranging from about 23 to 90, were recorded for the dose-escalation cohort. Patients were allowed to have had prior anti-PD-1, anti-PD-L1 or anti-CTLA-4 therapy, and 40% of the dose-escalation patients had previously received checkpoint inhibitors. Partial responses were achieved by three dose-escalation patients, of whom one had hepatocellular carcinoma and two had cutaneous melanoma.

The investigation overall reported the following: Low levels of normalized T-cell clonal expansion were also seen in some nonresponding patients. Partial responders in the 0.1-3.0 mg/kg groups had among the lowest normalized peripheral clonal expansion, especially among CD8+ T cells. At doses of 0.1 to 3.0 mg/kg, clonal expansion of both CD4+ and CD8+ blood T cells was observed from baseline to week 6. After ivuxolimab, more expanded clones were found on average in CD8+ T cells than in CD4+ T cells. The antigen specificity of the clonally expanded peripheral T cells was not determined.

The trial excluded patients who had a history of autoimmune disease or who were on systemic immunosuppression. Peripheral blood for TCR sequencing was collected from all dose cohorts at baseline, on cycle 4 day 1, and on cycle 7 day 1. Samples came from an open-label, multicenter, first-in-human phase I dose-escalation trial of ivuxolimab. Adults with locally advanced or metastatic melanoma, renal cell carcinoma, hepatocellular carcinoma or head and neck squamous cell carcinoma were enrolled in the trial. Before TCR sequencing, CD4+ and CD8+ T cells were separately sorted from peripheral blood. Genomic DNA was extracted from sorted cells for sequencing of the TCRbeta CDR3 region. The immunoSEQ Assay was used to sequence the TCRbeta CDR3 regions. Sourced from immuneACCESS, this table was stored by TCRdb with only in-frame sequences that have V and J called. A share of the clones is absent; for the studies checked, an unresolved V gene accounts for under half, and the remainder has no known explanation. The sample data list around 70,000 clones, and roughly 85% of these were observed just once. The ten largest clones capture approximately 6.3% of the sample.

Per the germline V gene, SNHLY is the CDR1 and FYNNEI is the CDR2. There are 15 amino acids in the CDR3, from cysteine to phenylalanine inclusive. The sequence is cut down to CDR3 DNA, 45 bases in frame from base 1. The germline V end is reduced by 4 bases and the J end by 7 bases; junction bases left unmatched: 7. With respect to this clone: No antigen is known for it. No base qualities exist here, and no much larger clone lies one base off it.

Sequences were derived from CD4+ or CD8+ T cells sorted from blood, sampled in a trial of the OX40 agonist ivuxolimab. Here the chain combines TRBV2 and TRBJ1-5; TRBD1 matches 10 bases in the middle. This TCR was sampled from an adult with an advanced solid tumor such as melanoma, head and neck, liver or kidney cancer. CDR3 loop: CASSASTGGGQPQHF. The DNA sequence is as follows: TGTGCCAGCAGTGCCTCGACAGGGGGCGGGCAGCCCCAGCATTTT.